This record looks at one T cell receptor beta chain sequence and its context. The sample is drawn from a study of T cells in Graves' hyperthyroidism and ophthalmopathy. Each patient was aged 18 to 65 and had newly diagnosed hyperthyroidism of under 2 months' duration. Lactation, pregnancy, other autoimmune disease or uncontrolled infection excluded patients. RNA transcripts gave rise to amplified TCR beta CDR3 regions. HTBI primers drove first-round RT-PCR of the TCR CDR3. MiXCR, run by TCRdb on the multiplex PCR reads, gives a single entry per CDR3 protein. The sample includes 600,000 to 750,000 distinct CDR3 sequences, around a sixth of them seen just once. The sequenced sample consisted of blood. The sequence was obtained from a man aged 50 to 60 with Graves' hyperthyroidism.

CDR3 region: CASSPYSTENTEAFF. In DNA, the CDR3 is TGTGCCAGCTCACCGTACTCGACAGAAAACACTGAAGCTTTCTTT. V is TRBV18 and J is TRBJ1-1; D is possibly TRBD1 (5 bases). The V gene's germline CDR1 is KGHSH and CDR2 LQKENI. This CDR3 is 15 amino acids long. Trimming left V 3 bases short and J 2 bases short, with 13 bases between. Filled out from reference TRBV18 and TRBJ1-1, the complete variable domain reads NAGVMQNPRHLVRRRGQEARLRCSPMKGHSHVYWYRQLPEEGLKFMVYLQKENIIDESGMPKERFSAEFPKEGPSILRIQQVVRGDSAAYFCASSPYSTENTEAFFGQGTRLTVV.